This section outlines one T cell receptor (beta chain) sequence together with its context. The antigen remains unidentified. CDR1 is LNHDA and CDR2 is SQIVND in the germline V gene (reference sequence). The CDR3 contains 16 residues. The ends lost 1 base at V and 1 base at J; junction bases unmatched: 6. The data derive from a study of cytomegalovirus exposure and HLA in healthy donors. Study results and caveats: It was assumed in the presence/absence analyses that sequencing depth was roughly uniform across donors. Cytomegalovirus status was reportedly diagnosed by the classifier with high sensitivity and specificity.

Donors sampled were nominally healthy, though unrecorded immune exposures were likely. Primers for the PCR totalled 60 Vbeta and 13 Jbeta. Sequencing used immunoSEQ multiplex PCR; TCRdb keeps in-frame clones, though not all of them. The ten top clones account for approximately 1%, within a sample of around 140,000 clones. This clonotype was sampled from a male donor in good health and CMV-seronegative. Sequencing was performed on PBMCs. The V call is TRBV19, the J call TRBJ2-5, with 7 bases matching TRBD1. CDR3: CASSIALDRVQETQYF. CDR3 DNA: TGTGCCAGTAGTATAGCTCTCGACAGGGTCCAAGAGACCCAGTACTTC.